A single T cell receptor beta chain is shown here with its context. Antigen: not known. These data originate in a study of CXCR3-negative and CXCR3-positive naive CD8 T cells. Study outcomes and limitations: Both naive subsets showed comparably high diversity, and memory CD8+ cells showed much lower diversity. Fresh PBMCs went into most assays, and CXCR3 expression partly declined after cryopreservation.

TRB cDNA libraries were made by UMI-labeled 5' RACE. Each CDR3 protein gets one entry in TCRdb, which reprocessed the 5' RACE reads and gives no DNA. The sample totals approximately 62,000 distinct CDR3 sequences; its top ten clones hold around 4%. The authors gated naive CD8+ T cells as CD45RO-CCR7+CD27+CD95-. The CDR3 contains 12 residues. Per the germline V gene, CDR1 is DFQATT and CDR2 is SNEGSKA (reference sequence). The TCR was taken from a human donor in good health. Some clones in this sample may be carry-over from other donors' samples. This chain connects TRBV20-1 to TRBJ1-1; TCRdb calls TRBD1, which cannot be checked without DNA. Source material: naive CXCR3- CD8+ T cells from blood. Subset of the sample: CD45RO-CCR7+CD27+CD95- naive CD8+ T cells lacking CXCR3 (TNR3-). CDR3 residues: CSARQAGGKAFF.